Listed below are T cell receptor beta chains from one sample, sequenced in a study of beta chain features in type 1 diabetes. Only in-frame clones appear in the TCRdb table, and some are missing; sequencing was by immunoSEQ multiplex PCR. Here the sample spans a few hundred thousand clones, 15% to 20% being singletons. The material sequenced was naive CD4+ T cells from blood. Every receptor here comes from a woman aged 18-29 years in good health. The CDR3 runs from the conserved cysteine through the conserved F or W. A D gene is named only where the DNA matches it firmly. Clone size is shown for a subset of rows, as once, few, many or a class of expanded clone.

CASSPRAGLQFF,TGTGCCAGTAGTCCCCGAGCGGGCTTGCAGTTCTTC,NA,TRBV19,TRBJ2-1,12,few
CASRADRGGYQPQHF,TGTGCCAGCAGAGCAGACAGGGGAGGGTATCAGCCCCAGCATTTT,TRBD1,TRBV2,TRBJ1-5,15,NA
CASSPSAGEQETQYF,TGTGCCAGCAGCCCCTCTGCGGGGGAACAAGAGACCCAGTACTTC,TRBD2,TRBV4-2,TRBJ2-5,15,NA
CASRGGTSGNEQYF,TGCGCCAGCAGAGGCGGGACCTCCGGGAACGAGCAGTACTTC,NA,TRBV5-1,TRBJ2-7,14,few
CASSVGASRFADTQYF,TGTGCCAGCAGCGTAGGCGCTAGTAGGTTCGCAGATACGCAGTATTTT,NA,TRBV9,TRBJ2-3,16,NA
CASSPDLNRNYGYTF,TGTGCCAGCTCACCGGACTTAAACCGTAACTATGGCTACACCTTC,NA,TRBV18,TRBJ1-2,15,NA
CASSSRVSEAFF,TGTGCCAGCAGCTCTCGGGTGTCTGAAGCTTTCTTT,NA,TRBV7-9,TRBJ1-1,12,few
CASSAGESDTQYF,TGTGCCAGCAGTGCGGGGGAGTCAGATACGCAGTATTTT,NA,TRBV6-4,TRBJ2-3,13,few
CASSFNTLDSFYEQYF,TGTGCCAGCAGCTTCAACACCTTGGACAGCTTCTACGAGCAGTACTTC,NA,TRBV5-4,TRBJ2-7,16,NA
CASIGQGYGYTF,TGTGCCAGCATCGGACAGGGCTATGGCTACACCTTC,TRBD1,TRBV7-9,TRBJ1-2,12,few
CASSLGPGGGRYTF,TGTGCCAGCAGTTTAGGGCCGGGGGGCGGACGCTACACCTTC,NA,TRBV28,TRBJ1-2,14,NA
CATSRRGGVYNEQFF,TGTGCCACCAGCAGACGGGGGGGCGTATACAATGAGCAGTTCTTC,TRBD2,TRBV15,TRBJ2-1,15,NA
CASSRTSTGFYNEQFF,TGCGCCAGCAGCCGTACTAGTACGGGGTTTTACAATGAGCAGTTCTTC,NA,TRBV5-1,TRBJ2-1,16,few
CASSPPAGTDYGYTF,TGTGCCAGCTCTCCTCCCGCGGGGACCGACTATGGCTACACCTTC,NA,TRBV18,TRBJ1-2,15,few
CASSVVVSGNNEQFF,TGTGCCAGCAGCGTAGTGGTTAGCGGAAACAATGAGCAGTTCTTC,NA,TRBV9,TRBJ2-1,15,few
CASSPGGSGGADTQYF,TGTGCCAGCAGCCCGGGAGGTAGCGGGGGGGCAGATACGCAGTATTTT,TRBD2,TRBV7-2,TRBJ2-3,16,few
CASSESGARNKNIQYF,TGTGCCAGCAGTGAATCAGGGGCCCGCAACAAAAACATTCAGTACTTC,NA,TRBV25-1,TRBJ2-4,16,few
CASSGLRDTHGYTF,TGTGCCAGCAGCGGTCTCCGGGACACCCATGGCTACACCTTC,NA,TRBV2,TRBJ1-2,14,NA
CASSQEEDSQYF,TGTGCCAGCAGCCAAGAAGAGGATTCGCAGTACTTC,NA,TRBV14,TRBJ2-7,12,few
CASSSGALSYGYTF,TGTGCCAGCAGCTCAGGGGCGTTAAGCTATGGCTACACCTTC,NA,TRBV27,TRBJ1-2,14,few
CASRPGTGPSYEQYF,TGCGCCAGCCGCCCCGGGACAGGGCCATCCTACGAGCAGTACTTC,TRBD1,TRBV5-1,TRBJ2-7,15,NA
CAWSLGSGGKGTQYF,TGTGCCTGGAGTTTAGGTAGCGGGGGGAAGGGTACGCAGTATTTT,TRBD2,TRBV30,TRBJ2-3,15,few
CASSELYSNQPQHF,TGTGCCAGCAGTGAACTTTATAGCAATCAGCCCCAGCATTTT,NA,TRBV2,TRBJ1-5,14,NA
CASSPSADTEAFF,TGTGCCAGCTCGCCCTCCGCGGACACTGAAGCTTTCTTT,NA,TRBV18,TRBJ1-1,13,NA
CASSSGGQGGLGELFF,TGTGCCAGCAGCTCCGGAGGACAGGGCGGCCTCGGGGAGCTGTTTTTT,TRBD1,TRBV7-9,TRBJ2-2,16,few
CASSAGTGDLAQHF,TGTGCCAGCAGCGCTGGGACGGGGGATCTGGCCCAGCATTTT,NA,TRBV7-2,TRBJ1-5,14,NA
CASSLGPPGQGGDTQYF,TGCGCCAGCAGCCTTGGCCCCCCCGGACAGGGGGGAGATACGCAGTATTTT,TRBD1,TRBV4-1,TRBJ2-3,17,once
CASSLLSGVRATDTQYF,TGTGCCAGCAGCCTCCTAAGCGGGGTAAGGGCCACAGATACGCAGTATTTT,TRBD2,TRBV7-2,TRBJ2-3,17,few
CASRSELYSPLHF,TGTGCCAGCAGATCAGAATTATATTCACCCCTCCACTTT,NA,TRBV25-1,TRBJ1-6,13,few
CASSQDQGGGNEQFF,TGCGCCAGCAGCCAAGACCAGGGGGGAGGCAATGAGCAGTTCTTC,NA,TRBV4-3,TRBJ2-1,15,NA
CSAAPQGTLLSGTLSYGYTF,TGCAGCGCGGCCCCACAGGGGACCCTGTTATCGGGGACCCTGAGCTATGGCTACACCTTC,TRBD1,TRBV29-1,TRBJ1-2,20,few
CASSRLAGSYEQYF,TGTGCCAGCAGCCGACTAGCGGGATCCTACGAGCAGTACTTC,TRBD2,TRBV11-3,TRBJ2-7,14,NA
CASSLGWTEYNEQFF,TGTGCCAGCAGCTTAGGCTGGACAGAGTACAATGAGCAGTTCTTC,NA,TRBV11-2,TRBJ2-1,15,NA
CASSQVEGGNTEAFF,TGTGCCAGCAGCCAGGTAGAAGGGGGCAACACTGAAGCTTTCTTT,TRBD1,TRBV4-2,TRBJ1-1,15,NA
CASSEGQGAYGYTF,TGTGCCAGCAGCGAGGGACAGGGGGCCTATGGCTACACCTTC,TRBD1,TRBV9,TRBJ1-2,14,few
CASSTGDRGMNTEAFF,TGTGCCAGCAGCACCGGGGACAGGGGGATGAACACTGAAGCTTTCTTT,TRBD1,TRBV7-9,TRBJ1-1,16,NA
CASSLVASGFQETQYF,TGCGCCAGCAGCTTGGTGGCTAGCGGTTTCCAAGAGACCCAGTACTTC,TRBD2,TRBV5-1,TRBJ2-5,16,few
CASSLTGTGDYGYTF,TGTGCCAGCAGCCTAACCGGGACAGGGGACTATGGCTACACCTTC,TRBD1,TRBV7-3,TRBJ1-2,15,NA
CASSRVFYEQYF,TGTGCCAGCTCCAGGGTATTCTACGAGCAGTACTTC,NA,TRBV7-2,TRBJ2-7,12,NA
CASKIGGRTRETQYF,TGTGCCAGCAAAATAGGAGGGAGGACGAGAGAGACCCAGTACTTC,NA,TRBV11-2,TRBJ2-5,15,few
CASSQGASGSGAGGDTQYF,TGTGCCAGCAGCCAAGGGGCTAGCGGGAGTGGGGCCGGTGGCGATACGCAGTATTTT,TRBD2,TRBV4-2,TRBJ2-3,19,few
CASTGTSDTEAFF,TGTGCCAGCACCGGGACATCCGACACTGAAGCTTTCTTT,NA,TRBV5-4,TRBJ1-1,13,NA
CAWRGRRRGNTGELFF,TGTGCCTGGAGAGGGCGGAGACGGGGGAACACCGGGGAGCTGTTTTTT,NA,TRBV30,TRBJ2-2,16,NA
CASTPTGDPWGYTF,TGTGCCAGTACCCCGACAGGGGACCCTTGGGGCTACACCTTC,TRBD1,TRBV19,TRBJ1-2,14,few
CASSELLSTDTQYF,TGTGCCAGCAGTGAACTCTTAAGCACAGATACGCAGTATTTT,NA,TRBV2,TRBJ2-3,14,NA
CASSKRLAGMDTQYF,TGTGCCAGCAGCAAAAGACTAGCGGGAATGGATACGCAGTATTTT,TRBD2,TRBV7-9,TRBJ2-3,15,NA
CASSQVRAGGTEAFF,TGTGCCAGCAGCCAAGTCCGGGCAGGGGGCACTGAAGCTTTCTTT,TRBD1,TRBV4-2,TRBJ1-1,15,few
CASSLAGGRDIQYF,TGTGCCAGCAGTTTAGCGGGAGGAAGGGACATTCAGTACTTC,TRBD2,TRBV27,TRBJ2-4,14,NA
CASSVTGPETQYF,TGTGCCAGCAGCGTCACAGGGCCGGAGACCCAGTACTTC,NA,TRBV7-3,TRBJ2-5,13,few
CASSPAAGALPYNEQFF,TGTGCTAGCAGTCCGGCGGCGGGGGCCCTTCCCTACAATGAGCAGTTCTTC,NA,TRBV7-7,TRBJ2-1,17,NA
CASSQGASGSNNEQFF,TGTGCCAGCAGCCAAGGGGCTAGCGGGAGCAACAATGAGCAGTTCTTC,TRBD2,TRBV4-2,TRBJ2-1,16,few
CASRPIWTSGGVTGELFF,TGTGCCAGCAGACCCATTTGGACTAGCGGGGGGGTGACCGGGGAGCTGTTTTTT,TRBD2,TRBV7-9,TRBJ2-2,18,NA
CASSFSGGRGKLFF,TGTGCCAGCAGCTTTAGCGGCGGGAGAGGAAAACTGTTTTTT,NA,TRBV7-9,TRBJ1-4,14,few